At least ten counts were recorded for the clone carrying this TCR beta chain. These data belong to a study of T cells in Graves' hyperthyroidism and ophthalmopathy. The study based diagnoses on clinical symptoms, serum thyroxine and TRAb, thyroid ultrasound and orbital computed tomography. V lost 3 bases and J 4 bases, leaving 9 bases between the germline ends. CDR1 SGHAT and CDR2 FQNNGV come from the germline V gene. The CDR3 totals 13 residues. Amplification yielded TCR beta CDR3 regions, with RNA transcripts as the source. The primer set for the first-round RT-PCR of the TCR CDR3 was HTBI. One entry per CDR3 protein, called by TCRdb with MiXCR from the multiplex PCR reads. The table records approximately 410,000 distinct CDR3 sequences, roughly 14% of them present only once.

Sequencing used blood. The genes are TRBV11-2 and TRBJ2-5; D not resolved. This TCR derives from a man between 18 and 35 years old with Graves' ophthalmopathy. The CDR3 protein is CASSLEVAETQYF. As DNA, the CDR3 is TGTGCCAGCAGCTTGGAAGTCGCAGAGACCCAGTACTTC. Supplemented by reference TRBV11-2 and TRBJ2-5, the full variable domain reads EAGVAQSPRYKIIEKRQSVAFWCNPISGHATLYWYQQILGQGPKLLIQFQNNGVVDDSQLPKDRFSAERLKGVDSTLKIQPAKLEDSAVYLCASSLEVAETQYFGPGTRLLVL.